This T cell receptor beta chain stems from a study of early T cells in non-severe SARS-CoV-2 infection. The TCR library protocol attached unique molecular identifiers to the individual cDNA molecules. TCRdb used MiXCR to reprocess the 5' RACE reads, holding one entry per CDR3 protein. The top ten clones hold 3.5% to 5% of a sample with around 25,000 distinct CDR3 sequences, 4% to 4.5% of them seen once. Germline V gene sequence: CDR1 SGHTA, CDR2 FQGNSA. V shed 1 base and J shed 4 bases, with 13 bases lying between them. The CDR3 has 15 residues. Ten or more counts support this clonotype. The chain combines TRBV7-2 with TRBJ1-1; possible D gene TRBD1, 6 bases. Source material: whole blood. The TCR sequence derives from an adult who was a healthcare worker with PCR-confirmed SARS-CoV-2 infection or an uninfected control (not recorded which). CDR3 sequence: CASSLVSGAGTEAFF. CDR3 nucleotide sequence: TGTGCCAGCAGCTTAGTATCAGGGGCTGGCACTGAAGCTTTCTTT.